These 8 T cell receptor beta chains came from one sample sequenced in a study. TCRdb passed the 5' RACE reads through MiXCR, listing each CDR3 protein once. The data hold about 46,000 distinct CDR3 sequences, with 25% to 30% observed a single time. The material sequenced was naive CD4+ T cells sorted from blood. As for subset: naive CD4+ T cells, CD4+CD45RA+CD25-. The source of these receptors is a female donor with breast cancer.

This chain links TRBV25-1 with TRBJ1-2; 10 positions match TRBD1. The CDR3 loop spans 12 amino acids. Germline V gene data show CDR1 as MGHDK and CDR2 as SYGVNS. The trim removed 10 bases at V and 6 bases at J, leaving 5 bases unmatched. This CDR3 is CATLDRGNGYTF. CDR3 DNA: TGTGCCACCCTGGACAGGGGGAATGGCTACACCTTC.

The genes are TRBV4-1 and TRBJ1-1, with D tentatively TRBD1 (5 bases). Germline CDR1 reads MGHRA; CDR2 reads YSYEKL. The CDR3 totals 14 residues. The V end was cut by 0 bases, the J end by 3 bases, with 8 bases between. CDR3 in amino acids: CASSQDVGDTEAFF. The CDR3 DNA is TGCGCCAGCAGCCAAGATGTGGGGGACACTGAAGCTTTCTTT.

In its sample, this clonotype was seen a few times. The CDR3 loop is CASSPRGGWTEAFF. The CDR3 DNA reads as TGTGCCAGCAGTCCCCGCGGGGGCTGGACTGAAGCTTTCTTT. The chain is built from TRBV12-3 or TRBV12-4 and TRBJ1-1; weak D call: TRBD1 (6 bases). V was trimmed by 5 bases and J by 5 bases, leaving 15 bases between them. The CDR3 runs to 14 residues.

This clonotype is medium-sized by share. The J gene is TRBJ2-1, the V gene TRBV6-1; 8 bases fit TRBD2. CDR3 length: 14 residues. V shed 4 bases and J 4 bases; nucleotides not matched to a gene: 3. Per the germline V gene, CDR1 is MNHNS and CDR2 is SASEGT. CDR3 DNA sequence: TGTGCCAGCAGTGCAGCGGGGGATTACAATGAGCAGTTCTTC. Its protein product is CASSAAGDYNEQFF.

The V gene is TRBV7-8, the J gene TRBJ1-2; the D is unclear. Germline V gives CDR1 SGHVS, CDR2 FQNEAQ. This CDR3 spans 15 amino acids. Trimming pared 1 base from V and 4 bases from J, leaving 13 bases between. For the CDR3, the DNA is TGTGCCAGCAGCTTAGATGGACGGGGATTCTATGGCTACACCTTC. It encodes CASSLDGRGFYGYTF.

This clonotype was seen only a few times. J is TRBJ1-2 and V is TRBV2; 8 bases line up with TRBD1. The CDR3 runs 13 residues. V lost 5 bases, J lost 5 bases, and 4 bases stayed unmatched. Germline V CDR1 and CDR2: SNHLY, FYNNEI. CDR3 in amino acids: CASSLQGAYGYTF. CDR3 DNA: TGTGCCAGCAGTCTCCAGGGGGCTTATGGCTACACCTTC.

As regards this clonotype: A much more abundant neighbour one base away suggests this may be a read error. Because the CDR3 is missing its conserved closing phenylalanine or tryptophan, this is likely a read error. V and J are TRBV4-3 and TRBJ2-1; D is perhaps TRBD2 (6 bases). Trimming left V 1 base short and J 5 bases short, with 15 bases between. Germline-derived CDR1 and CDR2 are LGHNA and YSLEER. The CDR3 length is 16 residues. The CDR3 spells CASSQVAEFNNNEQFL. The CDR3 DNA sequence: TGCGCCAGCAGCCAAGTAGCGGAATTCAATAACAATGAGCAGTTCTTA.

This rearrangement joins TRBV4-1 to TRBJ2-5; D is uncertain. The CDR3 has 15 residues. Trimming stripped 4 bases from V and 1 base from J, with 13 bases between. The germline V gene has CDR1 MGHRA and CDR2 YSYEKL. The CDR3 here is CASSPPRRPQETQYF. The CDR3 DNA sequence: TGCGCCAGCAGCCCCCCCAGGCGCCCCCAAGAGACCCAGTACTTC.